A selection of T cell receptor beta chains follows, all from one sample in a study of T cell clonotyping in hematopoietic cell transplantation. TCRdb keeps only in-frame clones here, not all; method: immunoSEQ multiplex PCR. The repertoire has 15,000 to 20,000 clones, roughly three quarters of them found once; the top ten carry roughly 15%. The sequencing sample was made of peripheral blood mononuclear cells. These receptors were taken from a man aged 55 to 70 in good health. Some clones in this sample may be carry-over from other donors' samples. Each CDR3 is given with its conserved first and last residue. Fields, in order: D gene, clone size, V gene, J gene, CDR3 DNA, CDR3 protein. A D gene is named only where the DNA matches it firmly. Only some rows state a clone size, as once, few, many or a class for expanded clones.

D gene: TRBD1; clone size: -; V gene: TRBV15; J gene: TRBJ2-2; CDR3 DNA: TGTGCCACCAGCAGAGATGCCGCAGGGGGCACCGGGGAGCTGTTTTTT; CDR3 protein: CATSRDAAGGTGELFF
D gene: -; clone size: -; V gene: TRBV7-8; J gene: TRBJ2-1; CDR3 DNA: TGTGCCAGCAGCGCCCGACAGGAGCCCTACAATGAGCAGTTCTTC; CDR3 protein: CASSARQEPYNEQFF
D gene: -; clone size: once; V gene: TRBV2; J gene: TRBJ1-1; CDR3 DNA: TGTGCCAGCAGTGAGGCGTGGGCGGATGAAGCTTTCTTT; CDR3 protein: CASSEAWADEAFF
D gene: TRBD1; clone size: -; V gene: TRBV27; J gene: TRBJ2-5; CDR3 DNA: TGTGCCAGCCTTCCATTCTTGGGACAGGTCAAAGAGACCCAGTACTTC; CDR3 protein: CASLPFLGQVKETQYF
D gene: -; clone size: -; V gene: TRBV7-3; J gene: TRBJ1-1; CDR3 DNA: TGTGCCAGCAGCTTAAACAGGAACACTGAAGCTTTCTTT; CDR3 protein: CASSLNRNTEAFF
D gene: -; clone size: -; V gene: TRBV4-1; J gene: TRBJ1-4; CDR3 DNA: TGCGCCAGCAGCCGAGAAGGGGCATCTAATGAAAAACTGTTTTTT; CDR3 protein: CASSREGASNEKLFF
D gene: -; clone size: -; V gene: TRBV2; J gene: TRBJ1-2; CDR3 DNA: TGTGCCAGCAGGACAAACAGGGATGGCTACACCTTC; CDR3 protein: CASRTNRDGYTF
D gene: -; clone size: -; V gene: TRBV21-1; J gene: TRBJ1-3; CDR3 DNA: TGTGCCAGCAGCAAATCCACCGACGTAGTTAGTAGGGGGCTCGGTGGCGACACCATATATTTT; CDR3 protein: CASSKSTDVVSRGLGGDTIYF
D gene: -; clone size: once; V gene: TRBV2; J gene: TRBJ1-5; CDR3 DNA: TGTGCCAGCAGTGGACAGGCTAATCAGCCCCAGCATTTT; CDR3 protein: CASSGQANQPQHF
D gene: -; clone size: once; V gene: TRBV29-1; J gene: TRBJ2-1; CDR3 DNA: TGCAGCGTTGAAGATCCTGCAGGGGCTAGGCACAATGAGCAGTTCTTC; CDR3 protein: CSVEDPAGARHNEQFF
D gene: -; clone size: -; V gene: TRBV30; J gene: TRBJ2-7; CDR3 DNA: TGTGCCTGGAGTGGGGGTCAAGCCCACGAGCAGTACTTC; CDR3 protein: CAWSGGQAHEQYF
D gene: -; clone size: -; V gene: TRBV6-5; J gene: TRBJ2-2; CDR3 DNA: TGTGCCAGCAGTACAGGTTTGCCCGGGGAGCTGTTTTTT; CDR3 protein: CASSTGLPGELFF
D gene: -; clone size: -; V gene: TRBV4-3; J gene: TRBJ2-1; CDR3 DNA: TGCGCCAGCAGCCAGGTTGCGAGCGGGACAGGTGAGCAGTTCTTC; CDR3 protein: CASSQVASGTGEQFF
D gene: -; clone size: few; V gene: TRBV28; J gene: TRBJ2-2; CDR3 DNA: TGTGCCAGCAGTGTTGACGGGACCAACACCGGGGAGCTGTTTTTT; CDR3 protein: CASSVDGTNTGELFF
D gene: -; clone size: -; V gene: TRBV5-6; J gene: TRBJ2-7; CDR3 DNA: TGTGCCAGCAGCTTTTGGGGGGCCTACGAGCAGTACTTC; CDR3 protein: CASSFWGAYEQYF
D gene: -; clone size: -; V gene: TRBV5-1; J gene: TRBJ2-7; CDR3 DNA: TGCGCCAGCAGTTGGGACGGCTACGAGCAGTACTTC; CDR3 protein: CASSWDGYEQYF
D gene: TRBD1; clone size: -; V gene: TRBV19; J gene: TRBJ1-2; CDR3 DNA: TGTGCCAGTAGCCGGACAGGGTTCGGGTACTATGGCTACACCTTC; CDR3 protein: CASSRTGFGYYGYTF
D gene: -; clone size: -; V gene: TRBV6-4; J gene: TRBJ1-1; CDR3 DNA: TGTGCCAGCAGTTTTGATGGGATGGAGGGAGCTTTCTTT; CDR3 protein: CASSFDGMEGAFF
D gene: -; clone size: -; V gene: TRBV19; J gene: TRBJ1-5; CDR3 DNA: TGTGCCAGTATGGAACAGGGCTGGCAGCCCCAGCATTTT; CDR3 protein: CASMEQGWQPQHF
D gene: -; clone size: -; V gene: TRBV7-8; J gene: TRBJ1-1; CDR3 DNA: TGTGCCAGCAGCTTAGTGGAGGGTTCGAACACTGAAGCTTTCTTT; CDR3 protein: CASSLVEGSNTEAFF
D gene: -; clone size: -; V gene: TRBV2; J gene: TRBJ1-5; CDR3 DNA: TGTGCCAGCGCCCTTGGCCTTAGCAATCAGCCCCAGCATTTT; CDR3 protein: CASALGLSNQPQHF
D gene: TRBD1; clone size: -; V gene: TRBV5-1; J gene: TRBJ1-2; CDR3 DNA: TGCGCCAGCAGCTTGGAGTATACAGGGGGCGAGGGTAACTATGGCTACACCTTC; CDR3 protein: CASSLEYTGGEGNYGYTF
D gene: -; clone size: -; V gene: TRBV5-5; J gene: TRBJ1-1; CDR3 DNA: TGTGCCAGCCTGGGCGGGGGCATAATGAACACTGAAGCTTTCTTT; CDR3 protein: CASLGGGIMNTEAFF
D gene: -; clone size: once; V gene: TRBV5-3; J gene: TRBJ1-5; CDR3 DNA: TGTGCCAGAAGCTTGGTCCAGGGAGGTGCAATTAATCAGCCCCAGCATTTT; CDR3 protein: CARSLVQGGAINQPQHF